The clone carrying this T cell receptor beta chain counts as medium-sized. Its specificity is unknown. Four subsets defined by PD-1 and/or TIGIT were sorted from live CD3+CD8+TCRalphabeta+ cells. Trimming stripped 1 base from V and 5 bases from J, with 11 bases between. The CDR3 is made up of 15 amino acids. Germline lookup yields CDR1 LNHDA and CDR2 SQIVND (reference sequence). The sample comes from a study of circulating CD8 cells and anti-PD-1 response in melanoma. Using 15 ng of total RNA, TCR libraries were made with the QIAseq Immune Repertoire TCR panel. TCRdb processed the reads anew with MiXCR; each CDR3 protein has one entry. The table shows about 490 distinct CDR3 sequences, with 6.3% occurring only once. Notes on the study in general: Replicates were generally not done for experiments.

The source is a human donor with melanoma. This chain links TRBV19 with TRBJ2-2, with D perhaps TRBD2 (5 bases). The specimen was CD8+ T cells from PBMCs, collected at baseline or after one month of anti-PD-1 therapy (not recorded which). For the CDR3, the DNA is TGTGCCAGTAGTATAGGCGGGCGACGGACCGGGGAGCTGTTTTTT. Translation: CASSIGGRRTGELFF.